This T cell receptor beta chain was recorded in a study of regulatory T cells in long-lasting Graves disease. In the study overall: Recently diagnosed Graves' patients had received antithyroid drugs for under 3 months.

The time point: newly diagnosed GD, antithyroid drugs for less than 3 months. PBMC RNA served as the TCR library source. Assembly of TCR beta libraries relied on iRepertoire HTBI primers together with Arm-PCR of CDR3 regions. In TCRdb, the multiplex PCR reads were re-called with MiXCR into one record per CDR3 protein. The table lists around 500,000 distinct CDR3 sequences, approximately 13% of them singletons, with 10% in the top ten. The CDR3 has 14 residues. CDR1 is SGHRS, CDR2 YFSETQ, per germline. As to this clonotype: This may come from a read error, since a much larger clone is one base off.

These data were also filed under a second study, of T cells in Graves' hyperthyroidism and ophthalmopathy.

The clonotype comes from a man aged 30 to 39 with Graves disease. The sample was peripheral blood mononuclear cells (PBMCs), taken at new diagnosis, from a patient treated with antithyroid drugs. The chain joins TRBV5-1 to TRBJ1-6, with 8 bases lining up with TRBD1. DNA of the CDR3: TGCGCCGGCAGCTTGGTGGACAGGGATTCACCCCTCCACTTT. This encodes CAGSLVDRDSPLHF.